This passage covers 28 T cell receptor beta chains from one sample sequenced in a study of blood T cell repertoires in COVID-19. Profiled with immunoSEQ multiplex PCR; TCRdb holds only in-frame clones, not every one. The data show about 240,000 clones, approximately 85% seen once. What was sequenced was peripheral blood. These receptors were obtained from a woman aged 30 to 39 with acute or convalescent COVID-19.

The CDR3 DNA reads as TGTGCCAGCAGCTCCCGACAGGTTAATCAGCCCCAGCATTTT. This encodes CASSSRQVNQPQHF. The gene calls are TRBV6-2 or TRBV6-3 and TRBJ1-5; perhaps TRBD1 as D (6 bases). This CDR3 spans 14 amino acids. V lost 6 bases and J lost 4, with 13 bases in between. Germline CDR1 is MNHEY and CDR2 is SVGEGT.

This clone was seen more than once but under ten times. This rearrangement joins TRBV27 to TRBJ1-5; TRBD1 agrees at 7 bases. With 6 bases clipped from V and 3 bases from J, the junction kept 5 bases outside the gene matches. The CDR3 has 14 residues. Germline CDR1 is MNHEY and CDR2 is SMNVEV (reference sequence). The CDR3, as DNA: TGTGCCAGCAGGGACAGGTTAGACAATCAGCCCCAGCATTTT. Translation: CASRDRLDNQPQHF.

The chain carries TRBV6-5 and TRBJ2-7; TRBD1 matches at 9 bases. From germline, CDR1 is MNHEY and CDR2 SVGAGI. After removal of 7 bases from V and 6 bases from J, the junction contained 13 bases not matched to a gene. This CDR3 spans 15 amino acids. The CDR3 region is CASTPHGGQGVEQYF. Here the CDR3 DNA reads TGTGCCAGCACCCCCCACGGGGGACAGGGCGTCGAGCAGTACTTC.

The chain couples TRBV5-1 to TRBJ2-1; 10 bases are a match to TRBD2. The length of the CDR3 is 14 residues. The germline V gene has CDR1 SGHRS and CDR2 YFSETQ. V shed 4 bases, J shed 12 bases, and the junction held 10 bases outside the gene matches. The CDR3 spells CASSTGLAALVQFF. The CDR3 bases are TGCGCCAGCAGCACCGGACTAGCGGCTCTAGTGCAGTTCTTC.

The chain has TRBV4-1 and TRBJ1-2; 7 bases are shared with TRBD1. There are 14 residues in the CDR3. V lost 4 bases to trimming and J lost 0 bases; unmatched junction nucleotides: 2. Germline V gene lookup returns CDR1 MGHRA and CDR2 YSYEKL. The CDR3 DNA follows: TGCGCCAGCAGCCCGGGACAGCCTAACTATGGCTACACCTTC. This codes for CASSPGQPNYGYTF.

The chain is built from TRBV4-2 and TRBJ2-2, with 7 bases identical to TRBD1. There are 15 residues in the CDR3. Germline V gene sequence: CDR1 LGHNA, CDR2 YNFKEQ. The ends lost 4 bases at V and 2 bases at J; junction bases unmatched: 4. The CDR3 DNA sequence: TGTGCCAGCAGCCCCCGGACAGGCAACACCGGGGAGCTGTTTTTT. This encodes CASSPRTGNTGELFF.

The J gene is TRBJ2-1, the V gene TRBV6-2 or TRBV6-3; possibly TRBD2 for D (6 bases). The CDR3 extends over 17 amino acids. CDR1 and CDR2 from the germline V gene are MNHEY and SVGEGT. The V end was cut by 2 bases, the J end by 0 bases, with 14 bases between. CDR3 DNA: TGTGCCAGCAGTTACCTCGGCGGGAAGAGCTCCTACAATGAGCAGTTCTTC. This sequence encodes CASSYLGGKSSYNEQFF.

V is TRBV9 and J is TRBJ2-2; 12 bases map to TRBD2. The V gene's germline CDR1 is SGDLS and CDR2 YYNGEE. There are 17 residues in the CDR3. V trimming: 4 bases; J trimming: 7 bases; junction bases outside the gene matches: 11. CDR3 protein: CASSPRTSGISYGELFF. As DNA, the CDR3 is TGTGCCAGCAGCCCCAGGACTAGCGGGATTTCTTACGGGGAGCTGTTTTTT.

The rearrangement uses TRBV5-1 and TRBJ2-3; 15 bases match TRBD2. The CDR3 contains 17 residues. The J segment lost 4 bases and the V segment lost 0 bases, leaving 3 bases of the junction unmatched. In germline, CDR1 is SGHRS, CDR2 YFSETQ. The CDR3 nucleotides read TGCGCCAGCAGCTTGGTTGGACTAGCGGGAGGGGCAGATACGCAGTATTTT. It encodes CASSLVGLAGGADTQYF.

CDR3 sequence (DNA): TGCGCCAGCAGCCGATCAGGGGAGGGGGAGCAGTACTTC. It specifies CASSRSGEGEQYF. The chain recombines TRBV4-3 with TRBJ2-7; tentative D call: TRBD2 (7 bases). The V and J ends lost 4 bases and 7 bases respectively, with 14 bases between them. This CDR3 comprises 13 residues. Germline assignment: CDR1 LGHNA and CDR2 YSLEER.

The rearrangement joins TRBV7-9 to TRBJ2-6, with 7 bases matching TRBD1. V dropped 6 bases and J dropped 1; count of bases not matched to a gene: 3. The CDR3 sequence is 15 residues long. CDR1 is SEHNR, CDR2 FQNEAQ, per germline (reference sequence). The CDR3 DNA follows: TGTGCCAGCAGGGGACAGTCTTCTGGGGCCAACGTCCTGACTTTC. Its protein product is CASRGQSSGANVLTF.

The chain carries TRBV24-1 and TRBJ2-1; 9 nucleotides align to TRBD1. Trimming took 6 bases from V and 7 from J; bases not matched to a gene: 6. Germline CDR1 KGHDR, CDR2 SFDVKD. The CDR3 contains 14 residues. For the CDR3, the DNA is TGTGCCACCAGTCCCGGGACAGGGAAGAATGAGCAGTTCTTC. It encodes CATSPGTGKNEQFF.

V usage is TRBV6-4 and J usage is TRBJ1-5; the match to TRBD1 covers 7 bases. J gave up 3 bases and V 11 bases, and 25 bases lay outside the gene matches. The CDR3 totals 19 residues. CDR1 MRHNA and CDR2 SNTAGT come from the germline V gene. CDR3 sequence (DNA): TGTGCCTCTCCCTCCATTAGACAGGGAGGTATGATCGACAATCAGCCCCAGCATTTT. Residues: CASPSIRQGGMIDNQPQHF.

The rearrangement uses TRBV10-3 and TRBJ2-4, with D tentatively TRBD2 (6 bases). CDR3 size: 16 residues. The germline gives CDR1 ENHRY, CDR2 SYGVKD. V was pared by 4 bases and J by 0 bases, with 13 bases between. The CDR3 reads CAISGQGGLAKNIQYF. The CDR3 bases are TGTGCCATCAGTGGGCAGGGAGGTTTAGCCAAAAACATTCAGTACTTC.

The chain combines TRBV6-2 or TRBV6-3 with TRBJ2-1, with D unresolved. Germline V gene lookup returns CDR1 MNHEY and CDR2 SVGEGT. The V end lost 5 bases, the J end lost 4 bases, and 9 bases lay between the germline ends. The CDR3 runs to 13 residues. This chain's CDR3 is CASSQPRYNEQFF. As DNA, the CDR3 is TGTGCCAGCAGTCAACCCCGGTACAATGAGCAGTTCTTC.

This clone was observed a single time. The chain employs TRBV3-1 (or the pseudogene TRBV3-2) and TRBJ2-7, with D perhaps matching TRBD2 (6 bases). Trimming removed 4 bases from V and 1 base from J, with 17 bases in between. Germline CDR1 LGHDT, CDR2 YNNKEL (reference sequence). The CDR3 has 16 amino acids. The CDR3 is CASSPRWPSDSYEQYF. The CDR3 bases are TGTGCCAGCAGCCCCCGTTGGCCTAGCGATTCCTACGAGCAGTACTTC.

The CDR3 reads CASSVPGQGSEAFF. CDR3 in DNA: TGCGCCAGCAGCGTACCGGGACAGGGGTCTGAAGCTTTCTTT. This chain joins TRBV5-1 and TRBJ1-1; 10 positions match TRBD1. The CDR3 extends over 14 amino acids. The germline V gene encodes CDR1 SGHRS and CDR2 YFSETQ. The V and J ends lost 4 bases and 6 bases, in that order; junction bases with no gene match: 6.

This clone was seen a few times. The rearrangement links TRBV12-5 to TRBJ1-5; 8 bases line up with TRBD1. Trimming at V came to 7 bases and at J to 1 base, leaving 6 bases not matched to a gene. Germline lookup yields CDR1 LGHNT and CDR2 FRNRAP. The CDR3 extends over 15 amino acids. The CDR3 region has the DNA TGTGCTAGTGAACAGGGGGAAAGGAGCAATCAGCCCCAGCATTTT. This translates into CASEQGERSNQPQHF.

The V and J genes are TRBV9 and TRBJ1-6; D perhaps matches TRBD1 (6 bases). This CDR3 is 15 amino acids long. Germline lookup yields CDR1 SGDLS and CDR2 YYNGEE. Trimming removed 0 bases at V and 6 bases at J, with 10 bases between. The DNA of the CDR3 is TGTGCCAGCAGCGTAGCTAGGGGGGGTAATTCACCCCTCCACTTT. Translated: CASSVARGGNSPLHF. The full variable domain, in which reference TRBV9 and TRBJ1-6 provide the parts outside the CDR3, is DSGVTQTPKHLITATGQRVTLRCSPRSGDLSVYWYQQSLDQGLQFLIQYYNGEERAKGNILERFSAQQFPDLHSELNLSSLELGDSALYFCASSVARGGNSPLHFGNGTRLTVT.

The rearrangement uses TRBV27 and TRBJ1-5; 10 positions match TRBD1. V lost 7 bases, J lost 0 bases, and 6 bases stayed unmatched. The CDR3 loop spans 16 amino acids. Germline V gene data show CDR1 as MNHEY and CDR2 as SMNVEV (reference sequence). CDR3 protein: CASTGQGVSSNQPQHF. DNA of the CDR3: TGTGCCAGCACTGGACAGGGGGTATCTAGCAATCAGCCCCAGCATTTT.

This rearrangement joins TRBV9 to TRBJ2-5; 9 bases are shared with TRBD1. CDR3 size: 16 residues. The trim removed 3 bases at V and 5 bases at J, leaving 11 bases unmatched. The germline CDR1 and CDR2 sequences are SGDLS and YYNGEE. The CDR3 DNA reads TGTGCCAGCAGCGAGAACACCGGGACAGGGTGGGAGACCCAGTACTTC. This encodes CASSENTGTGWETQYF.

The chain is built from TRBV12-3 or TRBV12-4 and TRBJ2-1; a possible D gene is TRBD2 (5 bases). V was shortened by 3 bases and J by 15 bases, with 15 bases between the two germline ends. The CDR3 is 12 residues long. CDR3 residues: CASSFGLASLFF. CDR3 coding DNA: TGTGCCAGCAGTTTTGGGCTAGCCAGCTTGTTCTTC.

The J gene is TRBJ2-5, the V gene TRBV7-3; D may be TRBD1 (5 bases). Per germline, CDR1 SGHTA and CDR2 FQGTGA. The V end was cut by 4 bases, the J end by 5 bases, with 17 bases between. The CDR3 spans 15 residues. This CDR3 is CASSSTGSGSETQYF. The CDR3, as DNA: TGTGCCAGCAGCTCAACAGGTTCGGGTTCTGAGACCCAGTACTTC.

The CDR3 region has the DNA TGTGCCACCCGATCGTGGGGCAGCTCTGGAAACACCATATATTTT. Its translation is CATRSWGSSGNTIYF. This sequence joins TRBV15 and TRBJ1-3, with a tentative D call TRBD1 (5 bases). This CDR3 comprises 15 residues. V dropped 8 bases and J dropped 0 bases, with 14 bases sitting between them. Germline V lookup: CDR1 LNHNV, CDR2 YYDKDF (reference sequence).

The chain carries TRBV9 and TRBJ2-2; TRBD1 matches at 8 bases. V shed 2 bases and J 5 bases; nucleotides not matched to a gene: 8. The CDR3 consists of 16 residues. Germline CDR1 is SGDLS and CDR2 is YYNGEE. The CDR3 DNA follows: TGTGCCAGCAGCGTCTACGACAGGGGCGGAACCGGGGAGCTGTTTTTT. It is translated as CASSVYDRGGTGELFF. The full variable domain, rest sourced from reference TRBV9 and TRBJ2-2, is DSGVTQTPKHLITATGQRVTLRCSPRSGDLSVYWYQQSLDQGLQFLIQYYNGEERAKGNILERFSAQQFPDLHSELNLSSLELGDSALYFCASSVYDRGGTGELFFGEGSRLTVL.

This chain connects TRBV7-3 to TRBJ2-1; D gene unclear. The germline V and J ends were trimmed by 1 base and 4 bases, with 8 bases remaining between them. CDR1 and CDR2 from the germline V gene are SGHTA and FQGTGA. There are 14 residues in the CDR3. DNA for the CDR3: TGTGCCAGCAGCTTAAACTTGAATTACAATGAGCAGTTCTTC. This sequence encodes CASSLNLNYNEQFF.

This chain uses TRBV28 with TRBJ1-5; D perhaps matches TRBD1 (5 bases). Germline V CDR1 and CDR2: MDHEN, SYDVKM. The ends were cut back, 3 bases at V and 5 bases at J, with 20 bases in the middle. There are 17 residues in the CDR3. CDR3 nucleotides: TGTGCCAGCAGTTTGGTGGGGGGGTCTCTAGATTATCAGCCCCAGCATTTT. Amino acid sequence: CASSLVGGSLDYQPQHF.

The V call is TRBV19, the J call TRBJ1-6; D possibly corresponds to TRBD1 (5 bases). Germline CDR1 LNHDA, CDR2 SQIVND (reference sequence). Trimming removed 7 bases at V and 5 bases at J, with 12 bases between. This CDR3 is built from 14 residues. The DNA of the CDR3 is TGTGCCAGTAAGCGGGACGGGAATAATTCACCCCTCCACTTT. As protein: CASKRDGNNSPLHF.